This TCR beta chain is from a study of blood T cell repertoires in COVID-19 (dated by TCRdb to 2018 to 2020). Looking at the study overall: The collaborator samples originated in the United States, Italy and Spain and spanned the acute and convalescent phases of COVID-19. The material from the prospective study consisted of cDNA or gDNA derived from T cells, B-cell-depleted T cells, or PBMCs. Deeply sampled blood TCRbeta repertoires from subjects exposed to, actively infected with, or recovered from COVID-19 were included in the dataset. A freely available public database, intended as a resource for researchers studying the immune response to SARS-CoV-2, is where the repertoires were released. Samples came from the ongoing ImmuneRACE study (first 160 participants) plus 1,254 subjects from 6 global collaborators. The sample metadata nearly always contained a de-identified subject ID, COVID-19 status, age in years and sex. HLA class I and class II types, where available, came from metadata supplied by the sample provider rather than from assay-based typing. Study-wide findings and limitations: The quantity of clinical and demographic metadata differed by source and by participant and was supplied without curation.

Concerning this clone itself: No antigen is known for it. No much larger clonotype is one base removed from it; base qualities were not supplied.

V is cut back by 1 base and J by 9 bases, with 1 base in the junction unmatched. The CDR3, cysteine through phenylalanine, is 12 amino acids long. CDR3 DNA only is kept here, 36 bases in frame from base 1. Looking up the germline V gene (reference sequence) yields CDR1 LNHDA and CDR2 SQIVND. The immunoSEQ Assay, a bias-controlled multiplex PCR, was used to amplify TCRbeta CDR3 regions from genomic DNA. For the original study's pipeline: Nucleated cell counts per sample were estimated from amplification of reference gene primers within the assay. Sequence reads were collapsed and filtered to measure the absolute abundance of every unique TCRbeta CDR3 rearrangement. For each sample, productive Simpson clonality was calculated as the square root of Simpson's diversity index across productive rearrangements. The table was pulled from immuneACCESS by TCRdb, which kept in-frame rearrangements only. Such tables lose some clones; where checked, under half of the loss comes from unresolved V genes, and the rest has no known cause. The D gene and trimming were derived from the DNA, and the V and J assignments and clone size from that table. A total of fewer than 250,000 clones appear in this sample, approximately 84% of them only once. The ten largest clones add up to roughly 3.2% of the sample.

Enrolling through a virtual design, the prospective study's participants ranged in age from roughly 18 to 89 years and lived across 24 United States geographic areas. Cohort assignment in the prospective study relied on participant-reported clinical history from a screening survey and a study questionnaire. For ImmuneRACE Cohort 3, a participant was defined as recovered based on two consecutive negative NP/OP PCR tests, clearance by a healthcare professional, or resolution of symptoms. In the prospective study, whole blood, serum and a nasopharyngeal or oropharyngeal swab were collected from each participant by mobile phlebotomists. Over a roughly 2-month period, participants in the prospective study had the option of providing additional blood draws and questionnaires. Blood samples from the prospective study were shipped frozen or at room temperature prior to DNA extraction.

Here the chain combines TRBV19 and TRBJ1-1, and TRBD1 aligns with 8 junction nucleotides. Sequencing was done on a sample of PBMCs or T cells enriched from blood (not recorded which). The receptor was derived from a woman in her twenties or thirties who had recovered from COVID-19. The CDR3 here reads CASSIGTGKAFF. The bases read TGTGCCAGTAGTATAGGGACAGGGAAAGCTTTCTTT.